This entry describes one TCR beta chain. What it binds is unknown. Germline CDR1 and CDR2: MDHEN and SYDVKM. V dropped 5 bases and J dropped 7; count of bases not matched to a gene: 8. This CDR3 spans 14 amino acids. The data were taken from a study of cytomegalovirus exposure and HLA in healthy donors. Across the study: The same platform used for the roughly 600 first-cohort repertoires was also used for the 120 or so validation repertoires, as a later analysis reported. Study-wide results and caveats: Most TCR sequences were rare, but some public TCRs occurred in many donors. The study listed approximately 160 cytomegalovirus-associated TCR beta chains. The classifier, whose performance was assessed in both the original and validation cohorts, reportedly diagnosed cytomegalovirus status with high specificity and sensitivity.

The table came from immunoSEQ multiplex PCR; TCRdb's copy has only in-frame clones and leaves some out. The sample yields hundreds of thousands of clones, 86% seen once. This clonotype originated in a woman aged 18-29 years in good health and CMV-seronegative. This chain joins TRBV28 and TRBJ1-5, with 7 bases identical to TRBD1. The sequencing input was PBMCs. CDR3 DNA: TGTGCCAGCAGTATACAGGGGTGGGAGCAGCCCCAGCATTTT. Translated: CASSIQGWEQPQHF.